The clone carrying this T cell receptor beta chain has just a few counts. The investigators reverse transcribed all of the isolated RNA, so they sequenced expressed TCRB transcripts. Sequencing was performed with immunoSEQ multiplex PCR; in TCRdb, only in-frame clones are kept and a portion is missing. The sample has 400,000 to 600,000 clones, roughly 31% seen once; the top ten hold 0.06% to 0.07%. This specimen belongs to a study of beta chain features in type 1 diabetes. Looked up from germline, CDR1 is SGHTA and CDR2 is FQGNSA. The CDR3 has 13 amino acids. The V gene end was trimmed by 1 base and the J gene end by 11 bases; junction bases not matched to a gene: 3.

The material sequenced was naive CD4+ T cells from blood. This clonotype was sampled from a man between 18 and 35 years old in good health. The chain uses TRBV7-2 and TRBJ2-4; 9 nucleotides align to TRBD2. The CDR3 nucleotides read TGTGCCAGCAGCTTAGTTCTAGCGGGATTTCAGTACTTC. Protein: CASSLVLAGFQYF.